This T cell receptor (beta chain) originates from a study of cytomegalovirus exposure and HLA in healthy donors. In the PCR, 60 Vbeta and 13 Jbeta primers were used. The method was immunoSEQ multiplex PCR; TCRdb's version includes in-frame clones alone and lacks a portion of them. The data contain around 200,000 clones, about 80% of them singletons. Remarks on this clone: Its target is unknown.

The CDR3 runs 14 residues. V shed 0 bases and J 5 bases; nucleotides not matched to a gene: 4. Germline V gene sequence: CDR1 SGDLS, CDR2 YYNGEE. Regarding the study as a whole: Presence/absence analyses assumed roughly uniform sequencing depth across donors, which may not hold.

The chain has TRBV9 and TRBJ1-2; the match to TRBD1 covers 7 bases. The sequencing input was PBMCs. The receptor was derived from a woman aged 40 to 55 in good health and CMV-seronegative. CDR3 residues: CASSVDWDSYGYTF. The DNA for the CDR3 is TGTGCCAGCAGCGTAGATTGGGACAGTTATGGCTACACCTTC.